The 32 T cell receptor beta chains reported below all come from one sample, sequenced in a study of cytomegalovirus exposure and HLA in healthy donors. PCR amplification relied on 60 Vbeta primers (plus 13 Jbeta primers). Only in-frame clones appear in the TCRdb table, and some are missing; sequencing was by immunoSEQ multiplex PCR. Of some 150,000 clones listed, over 75% were seen once; the top ten hold 1.5% to 2%. The sample consisted of PBMCs. The receptor source for this set is a woman aged 30 to 39 in good health and CMV-seronegative.

The sample holds a few counts of this clone. V is TRBV25-1 and J is TRBJ1-5; D unclear. V lost 7 bases to trimming and J lost 0 bases, with 7 bases between them. Looked up from germline, CDR1 is MGHDK and CDR2 is SYGVNS. CDR3 length: 13 amino acids. The CDR3 sequence is CASTAGSNQPQHF. As DNA, the CDR3 is TGTGCCAGCACAGCGGGTAGCAATCAGCCCCAGCATTTT.

The chain carries TRBV12-5 and TRBJ2-1, with 10 nucleotides matching TRBD2. The V segment lost 5 bases and the J segment 1 base; nucleotides outside the gene matches: 5. The CDR3 spans 16 residues. Germline CDR1 and CDR2: LGHNT and FRNRAP. The CDR3 loop reads CASGTNSGRSYNEQFF. CDR3 DNA: TGTGCTAGTGGTACCAATAGCGGGAGGTCCTACAATGAGCAGTTCTTC.

The rearrangement uses TRBV5-4 and TRBJ1-4, with D hard to call. Trimming removed 1 base at V and 3 bases at J, with 13 bases between. The germline V gene has CDR1 SGHNT and CDR2 YYREEE (reference sequence). This CDR3 comprises 16 residues. As DNA, the CDR3 is TGTGCCAGCAGCTTGTACCCCATGGCTGCTAATGAAAAACTGTTTTTT. Its protein is CASSLYPMAANEKLFF.

The V and J genes are TRBV6-6 and TRBJ2-7, with D possibly matching TRBD2 (6 bases). Per the germline V gene, CDR1 is MNHNY and CDR2 is SVGAGI (reference sequence). The CDR3 consists of 14 residues. V was clipped by 7 bases and J by 4 bases, with 17 bases between them. Here the CDR3 DNA reads TGTGCCAGCACCCCCACGCGGGGTGGGTACGAGCAGTACTTC. Its protein is CASTPTRGGYEQYF.

The chain recombines TRBV4-1 with TRBJ1-3, with D possibly TRBD1 on 5 matching bases. This CDR3 has 14 amino acids. Germline assignment: CDR1 MGHRA and CDR2 YSYEKL. V was trimmed by 4 bases and J by 8 bases, leaving 15 bases between them. DNA of the CDR3: TGCGCCAGCAGCCGTTCGGGTGAAGGGGACACCATATATTTT. Its protein is CASSRSGEGDTIYF.

The chain is built from TRBV5-4 and TRBJ2-3; tentatively, D is TRBD2 (6 bases). Deletions cut 1 base from V and 0 bases from J, with 9 bases between. There are 15 residues in the CDR3. Germline-derived CDR1 and CDR2 are SGHNT and YYREEE (reference sequence). The DNA for the CDR3 is TGTGCCAGCAGCTTGTCAGGGACTAGCACAGATACGCAGTATTTT. This translates into CASSLSGTSTDTQYF.

The rearrangement links TRBV7-6 to TRBJ1-3; 8 bases align to TRBD1. Losses at the gene ends were 4 bases for V and 6 bases for J; bases not matched to a gene: 2. The CDR3 consists of 13 residues. Germline lookup yields CDR1 SGHVS and CDR2 FNYEAQ. CDR3 loop: CASSSTGANTIYF. The CDR3 coding sequence is TGTGCCAGCAGCTCGACAGGGGCAAACACCATATATTTT.

The chain uses TRBV4-1 and TRBJ2-1; 11 positions agree with TRBD2. The CDR3 has 17 residues. Germline-derived CDR1 and CDR2 are MGHRA and YSYEKL. The trim removed 4 bases at V and 5 bases at J, leaving 10 bases unmatched. The chain's CDR3 is CASSRTMGLADNNEQFF. The CDR3 DNA is TGCGCCAGCAGCCGGACGATGGGACTAGCGGACAACAATGAGCAGTTCTTC.

J is TRBJ1-2 and V is TRBV28, with a weak D call TRBD1 (6 bases). V was cut by 6 bases and J by 4 bases, with 18 bases left in between. This CDR3 is built from 15 residues. Germline loops: CDR1 MDHEN, CDR2 SYDVKM. As DNA, the CDR3 is TGTGCCAGCAGACCTAGAGGGGGGGGGTTCTATGGCTACACCTTC. Translating gives CASRPRGGGFYGYTF.

This clone was seen a handful of times. The chain recombines TRBV7-6 with TRBJ2-2; no clear D gene. V lost 5 bases, J lost 6 bases, and 7 bases lay in between. This CDR3 region has 12 residues. CDR1 is SGHVS and CDR2 is FNYEAQ in the germline V gene. The CDR3 bases are TGTGCCAGCAGCCCCTTGTCCGGGGAGCTGTTTTTT. The encoded protein is CASSPLSGELFF.

V usage is TRBV29-1 and J usage is TRBJ2-3; 14 bases map to TRBD2. Germline V gene lookup returns CDR1 SQVTM and CDR2 ANQGSEA. This CDR3 has 16 amino acids. With 8 bases clipped from V and 0 bases from J, the junction kept 7 bases outside the gene matches. For the CDR3, the DNA is TGCAGCATGACTAGCGGGAGGGTCCGTAGCACAGATACGCAGTATTTT. It encodes CSMTSGRVRSTDTQYF.

This chain links TRBV10-3 with TRBJ1-1; 7 nucleotides match TRBD1. CDR3 length: 12 residues. The trim removed 2 bases at V and 11 bases at J, leaving 5 bases unmatched. Germline V CDR1 and CDR2: ENHRY, SYGVKD. The CDR3 sequence is CAISEGTGAAFF. The CDR3 nucleotides are TGTGCCATCAGTGAGGGAACAGGGGCGGCTTTCTTT.

This rearrangement joins TRBV25-1 to TRBJ1-2; TRBD1 matches 7 bases. This CDR3 is 13 amino acids long. V was clipped by 5 bases and J by 2 bases; unmatched bases: 2. CDR1 is MGHDK, CDR2 SYGVNS, per germline. CDR3 bases: TGTGCCAGCAGTCGGACAGGAAACTATGGCTACACCTTC. The encoded protein is CASSRTGNYGYTF.

The chain links TRBV5-1 to TRBJ2-7, with a weak D call TRBD1 (6 bases). The V end was cut by 1 base, the J end by 3 bases, with 20 bases between. The CDR3 loop spans 17 amino acids. Germline assignment: CDR1 SGHRS and CDR2 YFSETQ. CDR3: CASSLPRARDTDYEQYF. CDR3 nucleotide sequence: TGCGCCAGCAGCTTGCCACGAGCCCGGGACACAGACTACGAGCAGTACTTC.

This clone was observed a handful of times. The chain combines TRBV5-4 with TRBJ2-2; TRBD1 matches 9 bases. Germline V lookup: CDR1 SGHNT, CDR2 YYREEE (reference sequence). The CDR3 length is 17 residues. V gave up 1 base and J gave up 7 bases; unmatched junction bases: 11. The CDR3, as DNA: TGTGCCAGCAGCTTGAATAGCCCGGGACAGGGCTTCGGGGAGCTGTTTTTT. Protein: CASSLNSPGQGFGELFF.

V is TRBV30 and J is TRBJ1-6, with 10 bases fitting TRBD1. V gave up 5 bases and J gave up 7 bases; unmatched junction bases: 8. This CDR3 spans 15 amino acids. Germline V gives CDR1 GTSNPN, CDR2 SVGIG (reference sequence). CDR3 amino acids: CAWVQPGQGNSPLHF. For the CDR3, the DNA is TGTGCCTGGGTGCAGCCGGGACAGGGGAATTCACCCCTCCACTTT.

V and J are TRBV5-5 and TRBJ1-2, with D unresolved. With 0 bases removed from V and 2 bases from J, the gap between germline ends came to 11 bases. This CDR3 region has 15 residues. Germline CDR1 SGHKS, CDR2 YYEKEE (reference sequence). CDR3: CASSLASGLNYGYTF. CDR3 DNA: TGTGCCAGCAGCTTGGCGAGCGGATTAAACTATGGCTACACCTTC.

The genes are TRBV28 and TRBJ2-3; a weak D match, TRBD2 (6 bases). The germline CDR1 and CDR2 sequences are MDHEN and SYDVKM. The CDR3 spans 16 residues. V was shortened by 4 bases and J by 1 base, with 15 bases between the two germline ends. The CDR3 reads CASSSLRSGGTDTQYF. The CDR3 coding sequence is TGTGCCAGCAGTTCCCTCCGGTCGGGGGGCACAGATACGCAGTATTTT.

Only a few counts were recorded for this clone. The same CDR3 can be traced to other DNA sequences in this sample. The genes are TRBV29-1 and TRBJ2-3, with TRBD1 identical over 8 bases. The trim removed 6 bases at V and 1 base at J, leaving 3 bases unmatched. This CDR3 is built from 13 residues. Germline V gene sequence: CDR1 SQVTM, CDR2 ANQGSEA. This chain's CDR3 is CSVSTGGTDTQYF. The DNA for the CDR3 is TGCAGCGTCTCGACAGGGGGCACAGATACGCAGTATTTT.

Of note for this clone: Relative to the germline gene, one junction end is altered; a read error may explain this. The rearrangement uses TRBV6-5 and TRBJ1-2, with D possibly being TRBD1 (6 bases). CDR1 is MNHEY, CDR2 SVGAGI, per germline. This CDR3 has 15 amino acids. This CDR3 is CASSYHGTSNYGYPF. The CDR3 nucleotides are TGTGCCAGCAGTTACCACGGGACATCTAACTATGGCTACCCCTTC.

This clone was observed a few times. V and J are TRBV6-6 and TRBJ1-4, with 8 positions matching TRBD1. The CDR3 is 14 amino acids. Germline V gene data show CDR1 as MNHNY and CDR2 as SVGAGI (reference sequence). Losses at the gene ends were 4 bases for V and 10 bases for J; bases not matched to a gene: 8. CDR3 protein: CASSLDRDEVKLFF. DNA for the CDR3: TGTGCCAGCAGTTTGGACAGGGATGAGGTAAAACTGTTTTTT.

CDR3 loop: CASRPYGTGGDYYGYTF. The DNA for the CDR3 is TGTGCCAGCAGGCCCTACGGGACAGGGGGCGATTACTATGGCTACACCTTC. This chain joins TRBV28 and TRBJ1-2; 12 bases fit TRBD1. The CDR3 is 17 amino acids. CDR1 is MDHEN and CDR2 is SYDVKM in the germline V gene. V lost 6 bases and J lost 3; bases outside the gene matches: 11.

This clone was seen more than once but under ten times. The chain recombines TRBV4-1 with TRBJ2-1; 9 bases match TRBD1. With 1 base clipped from V and 5 bases from J, the junction kept 6 bases outside the gene matches. This CDR3 has 16 residues. The germline gives CDR1 MGHRA, CDR2 YSYEKL. The CDR3 loop is CASSQVSGTGNNEQFF. In DNA, the CDR3 is TGCGCCAGCAGCCAAGTATCCGGGACAGGGAACAATGAGCAGTTCTTC.

This clone was seen only a few times. The V and J genes are TRBV5-6 and TRBJ2-7; 7 nucleotides line up with TRBD2. The J segment lost 2 bases and the V segment lost 6 bases, leaving 5 bases of the junction unmatched. From germline, CDR1 is SGHDT and CDR2 YYEEEE. This CDR3 has 13 amino acids. CDR3 bases: TGTGCCAGCACCGGAGGGAGGGCCTACGAGCAGTACTTC. Residues: CASTGGRAYEQYF. The entire variable domain, with the rest obtained from reference TRBV5-6 and TRBJ2-7, is as follows: DAGVTQSPTHLIKTRGQQVTLRCSPKSGHDTVSWYQQALGQGPQFIFQYYEEEERQRGNFPDRFSGHQFPNYSSELNVNALLLGDSALYLCASTGGRAYEQYFGPGTRLTVT.

This clone has only one observation. The chain recombines TRBV7-2 with TRBJ2-7, with 10 bases fitting TRBD2. The V segment lost 5 bases and the J segment 5 bases; nucleotides outside the gene matches: 6. Germline CDR1 SGHTA, CDR2 FQGNSA. The CDR3 has 14 amino acids. This chain's CDR3 is CASSPLAGADEQYF. The CDR3, as DNA: TGTGCCAGCAGCCCCCTAGCGGGAGCAGACGAGCAGTACTTC.

The chain carries TRBV11-2 and TRBJ2-2; 7 nucleotides agree with TRBD1. The V and J ends lost 5 bases and 0 bases, in that order; junction bases with no gene match: 3. The CDR3 has 15 amino acids. Germline assignment: CDR1 SGHAT and CDR2 FQNNGV. The CDR3 protein is CASSPDRPNTGELFF. The CDR3 DNA follows: TGTGCCAGCAGCCCGGACAGGCCGAACACCGGGGAGCTGTTTTTT.

This rearrangement joins TRBV10-3 to TRBJ2-7; 7 nucleotides agree with TRBD2. Losses at the gene ends were 10 bases for V and 0 bases for J; bases not matched to a gene: 6. CDR3 length: 13 residues. Germline V gene sequence: CDR1 ENHRY, CDR2 SYGVKD. CDR3 protein: CATSRDYSYEQYF. CDR3 bases: TGTGCCACCAGCCGGGACTACTCCTACGAGCAGTACTTC.

This clone has only a few counts. This rearrangement joins TRBV19 to TRBJ1-1; no clear D. CDR1 and CDR2 (germline): LNHDA, SQIVND (reference sequence). Trimming took 7 bases from V and 0 from J, leaving 12 bases between them. CDR3 size: 14 residues. CDR3 region: CASIPAGLNTEAFF. In DNA form, the CDR3 reads TGTGCCAGTATCCCCGCAGGCCTGAACACTGAAGCTTTCTTT.

The chain links TRBV28 to TRBJ2-1; 7 bases align to TRBD1. The J segment lost 5 bases and the V segment lost 8 bases, leaving 15 bases of the junction unmatched. Germline lookup yields CDR1 MDHEN and CDR2 SYDVKM. The CDR3 sequence is 16 residues long. The CDR3 spells CASGYFWGQNHNEQFF. CDR3 bases: TGTGCCAGCGGGTACTTTTGGGGACAGAATCACAATGAGCAGTTCTTC.

The chain carries TRBV6-5 and TRBJ2-7; 7 bases fit TRBD1. The CDR3 covers 15 residues. The trim removed 2 bases at V and 4 bases at J, leaving 8 bases unmatched. Germline assignment: CDR1 MNHEY and CDR2 SVGAGI. CDR3 in DNA: TGTGCCAGCAGTTACGGGGACAGCTCTTATTACGAGCAGTACTTC. Amino acids: CASSYGDSSYYEQYF.

CDR3 residues: CASSTVEDWGTQYF. In DNA, the CDR3 is TGTGCCAGCAGCACAGTGGAGGACTGGGGGACCCAGTACTTC. The rearrangement uses TRBV7-9 and TRBJ2-5; D may be TRBD2 (5 bases). The CDR3 consists of 14 residues. Trimming cost V 5 bases and J 7 bases, with 17 bases left between them. Germline CDR1 SEHNR, CDR2 FQNEAQ (reference sequence).

In this sample, this clone turned up a few times. The chain couples TRBV28 to TRBJ1-4; weak D call: TRBD1 (5 bases). V lost 7 bases, J lost 4 bases, and 13 bases lay in between. Germline CDR1 and CDR2: MDHEN and SYDVKM. The CDR3 has 14 residues. This CDR3 reads CASTPGVDNEKLFF. CDR3 sequence (DNA): TGTGCCAGCACCCCGGGGGTAGATAATGAAAAACTGTTTTTT.